These 3 T cell receptor beta chains share one sample of origin, sequenced in a study of OX40 agonist ivuxolimab in advanced cancers. TCRdb's copy holds only in-frame clones and misses some; the assay was immunoSEQ multiplex PCR. The data contain tens of thousands of clones, roughly 80% of them singletons. Source: CD4+ or CD8+ T cells sorted from blood, taken in a trial of the OX40 agonist ivuxolimab. All receptors derive from an adult with an advanced solid tumor such as melanoma, head and neck, liver or kidney cancer.

The rearrangement links TRBV6-6 to TRBJ1-1; D perhaps matches TRBD1 (5 bases). Trimming left V 11 bases short and J 1 base short, with 17 bases between. The CDR3 totals 14 residues. The germline V gene encodes CDR1 MNHNY and CDR2 SVGAGI (reference sequence). The CDR3 DNA reads TGTGCCGCCTGGCGTGGGCAGGGGAACACTGAAGCTTTCTTT. Translating it yields CAAWRGQGNTEAFF.

This chain connects TRBV6-5 to TRBJ2-7, with a possible D match to TRBD1 (5 bases). The CDR3 has 14 residues. Per the germline V gene, CDR1 is MNHEY and CDR2 is SVGAGI. V was shortened by 2 bases and J by 3 bases, with 11 bases between the two germline ends. The CDR3 loop reads CASSYGQGGYEQYF. The CDR3 region has the DNA TGTGCCAGCAGTTACGGCCAGGGCGGCTACGAGCAGTACTTC.

V gene TRBV19 combines with J gene TRBJ1-6; maybe TRBD1 (5 bases). The CDR3 sequence is 16 residues long. V shed 4 bases and J shed 10 bases, with 20 bases lying between them. From germline, CDR1 is LNHDA and CDR2 SQIVND (reference sequence). CDR3 protein: CASSREQVSVRSPLHF. CDR3 nucleotide sequence: TGTGCCAGTAGTAGAGAACAGGTGTCCGTTAGGTCACCCCTCCACTTT.